These 3 T cell receptor beta chains were sequenced from one sample in a study of chemoradiotherapy in HPV16-positive cancers. Libraries were prepared by immunoSEQ multiplex PCR; TCRdb keeps only in-frame clonotypes and omits some of them. Of about 20,000 clones listed, roughly 86% were seen once; the top ten hold roughly 2.3%. The sample here was blood, taken from a patient who underwent chemoradiotherapy. The receptors were sampled from a human donor with HPV-associated anogenital cancer.

V usage is TRBV6-5 and J usage is TRBJ2-7, with 14 bases fitting TRBD2. Looked up from germline, CDR1 is MNHEY and CDR2 is SVGAGI. Unmatched junction bases numbered 1, after V lost 6 bases and J lost 0 bases. The CDR3 has 15 residues. Here the CDR3 DNA reads TGTGCCAGCAGAGGGACTAGCGGGAGCTCCTACGAGCAGTACTTC. Translating it yields CASRGTSGSSYEQYF.

This clone was observed a single time. The rearrangement uses TRBV9 and TRBJ2-1, with D unclear. V was clipped by 3 bases and J by 3 bases, with 22 bases between them. CDR1 SGDLS and CDR2 YYNGEE come from the germline V gene. The length of the CDR3 is 18 residues. The CDR3, as DNA: TGTGCCAGCAGCGGCCATCCCCCAGCCGGACCCGTCTACAATGAGCAGTTCTTC. Residues: CASSGHPPAGPVYNEQFF.

The chain recombines TRBV7-2 with TRBJ2-7, with a weak D call TRBD2 (5 bases). Germline assignment: CDR1 SGHTA and CDR2 FQGNSA. Trimming cost V 1 base and J 3 bases, with 7 bases left between them. CDR3 length: 13 amino acids. DNA of the CDR3: TGTGCCAGCAGCTTAGACGGGAACTACGAGCAGTACTTC. Its protein is CASSLDGNYEQYF.